The source of this TCR beta chain is a study of identical twins. J gave up 5 bases and V 2 bases, and 11 bases lay outside the gene matches. The CDR3 sequence is 17 residues long. Per the germline V gene, CDR1 is SEHNR and CDR2 is FQNEAQ (reference sequence). TCRdb reprocessed the 5' RACE reads via MiXCR and lists one record per CDR3 protein. Found here are about 1.7 million distinct CDR3 sequences, around 33% of them singletons; the top ten hold about 0.3%. The sample was cord blood. The chain links TRBV7-9 to TRBJ1-1; 10 nucleotides agree with TRBD1. This clonotype was obtained from a newborn girl in good health. CDR3 region: CASSLSLLDRGRTEAFF. In nucleotides, the CDR3 is TGTGCCAGCAGCTTATCGCTACTAGACAGGGGGCGGACTGAAGCTTTCTTT.